This TCR beta chain was profiled in a study of technical replicates of blood from a few donors. The germline V and J ends were trimmed by 4 bases and 6 bases, with 10 bases remaining between them. The CDR3 runs 12 residues. CDR1 is GTSNPN, CDR2 SVGIG, per germline (reference sequence). Repertoires were generated with immunoSEQ multiplex PCR, while TCRdb's copy carries only in-frame clones and drops some. The sample yields some 80,000 clones, about 91% seen once. The chain carries TRBV30 and TRBJ1-5; D is ambiguous. Material for sequencing was T cells isolated from PBMCs. The receptor's source is a human donor in good health. CDR3 region: CAWNTGFQPQHF. CDR3 sequence (DNA): TGTGCCTGGAACACCGGGTTTCAGCCCCAGCATTTT.